These 5 T cell receptor beta chains were all obtained from the same sample, sequenced in a study of naive and memory T cell subsets. An equimolar mix of two oligonucleotides served as the beta constant-region primer for TRBC1 and TRBC2. Four rounds of PCR amplified the ligated cDNA using nested alpha and beta constant-region primers plus SP2. TCRdb redid the calling of the UMI-ligation and nested PCR reads with MiXCR, one entry per CDR3 protein. The data show roughly 92,000 distinct CDR3 sequences, about 10% seen once. Study conclusions and caveats: Naive repertoires, especially CD8, held a few larger clonotypes, possibly memory cells re-expressing CD45RA.

No antigens are known for them. The sample was naive CD4+ T cells from blood. Receptors were obtained from a human donor in good health.

The table lists this clonotype with many counts. The V and J genes are TRBV19 and TRBJ2-3; 8 bases line up with TRBD1. V lost 6 bases to trimming and J lost 3 bases; unmatched junction nucleotides: 5. Germline V gene sequence: CDR1 LNHDA, CDR2 SQIVND (reference sequence). The CDR3 covers 14 residues. The CDR3: CASRRTGLTDTQYF. The CDR3 nucleotides read TGTGCCAGTAGGAGGACAGGGTTAACAGATACGCAGTATTTT.

The chain carries TRBV5-1 and TRBJ2-5; TRBD2 is a possible D gene (6 bases). The CDR3 is made up of 16 amino acids. The germline V gene has CDR1 SGHRS and CDR2 YFSETQ. Between the trimmed V and J ends, which lost 0 bases and 4 bases, there was a span of 16 bases. CDR3 coding DNA: TGCGCCAGCAGCTTGGGTGGAGGGATCGGGGGAGAGACCCAGTACTTC. This sequence encodes CASSLGGGIGGETQYF. The variable domain in full, completed from reference TRBV5-1 and TRBJ2-5, reads KAGVTQTPRYLIKTRGQQVTLSCSPISGHRSVSWYQQTPGQGLQFLFEYFSETQRNKGNFPGRFSGRQFSNSRSEMNVSTLELGDSALYLCASSLGGGIGGETQYFGPGTRLLVL.

This clonotype was observed a few times. CDR3 in amino acids: CASSLPVAEAFF. Written as DNA, the CDR3 is TGTGCCAGCAGTCTCCCCGTGGCTGAAGCTTTCTTT. The gene calls are TRBV12-3 or TRBV12-4 and TRBJ1-1; no clear D gene. V lost 5 bases and J lost 6, with 10 bases in between. CDR3 length: 12 amino acids.

The J gene is TRBJ2-2, the V gene TRBV24-1; D is possibly TRBD1 (6 bases). Trimming stripped 4 bases from V and 10 bases from J, with 21 bases between. Germline loops: CDR1 KGHDR, CDR2 SFDVKD. The CDR3 consists of 16 residues. This chain's CDR3 is CATSDPGTYKTEELFF. CDR3 nucleotide sequence: TGTGCCACCAGTGACCCCGGGACATATAAGACGGAGGAGCTGTTTTTT.

This chain uses TRBV2 with TRBJ1-1; D unresolved. This CDR3 spans 11 amino acids. The germline V gene has CDR1 SNHLY and CDR2 FYNNEI. V lost 6 bases and J lost 3, with 5 bases in between. CDR3 sequence: CASRDYTEAFF. The CDR3 region has the DNA TGTGCCAGCAGAGATTACACTGAAGCTTTCTTT.